This T cell receptor beta chain was found in a study of identifying expanded T cells in peripheral blood. Study outcomes and limitations: Clone count variance between approximately two-week samples rose with total template count. Differentially abundant clones: around 1.1 between replicates, 16.4 at approximately 13 days, around 20 at four.

Germline V gives CDR1 SEHNR, CDR2 FQNEAQ (reference sequence). The CDR3 contains 13 residues. Trimming cost V 4 bases and J 4 bases, with 10 bases left between them. In regard to this clone: Its antigen remains unknown.

Generated by immunoSEQ multiplex PCR, the TCRdb table keeps only in-frame clones and is missing some. Here the sample spans about 100,000 clones, 88% being singletons. This chain links TRBV7-9 with TRBJ1-2, with D maybe TRBD1 (5 bases). This receptor was taken from a person between 18 and 75 years old in good health. The sample consisted of blood. CDR3 protein: CASSSGTVYGYTF. The CDR3 DNA reads as TGTGCCAGCAGCTCAGGGACGGTCTATGGCTACACCTTC.